What follows are 29 T cell receptor beta chains derived from one specimen sequenced in a study of CD8 T cells in Susac syndrome. RNA in amounts of roughly 0.5 to 1 ug was reverse transcribed with random hexamers. Each CDR3 protein gets one entry after TCRdb re-called the immunoSEQ multiplex PCR reads with MiXCR. The sample includes a few hundred thousand distinct CDR3 sequences, roughly nine tenths seen only once; the top ten take around 0.13%. Input material: CD8+ T cells from PBMCs. These receptors came from a human donor with multiple sclerosis.

The chain has TRBV4-2 and TRBJ2-5, with D perhaps TRBD1 (5 bases). The germline V gene encodes CDR1 LGHNA and CDR2 YNFKEQ. The CDR3 has 15 residues. V was shortened by 2 bases and J by 1 base, with 11 bases between the two germline ends. The CDR3 region has the DNA TGTGCCAGCAGCCAAACGGACATAATCCAAGAGACCCAGTACTTC. It yields the protein CASSQTDIIQETQYF.

J is TRBJ2-2 and V is TRBV12-3 or TRBV12-4; weak D call: TRBD1 (5 bases). Trimming left V 5 bases short and J 4 bases short, with 11 bases between. This CDR3 has 14 amino acids. The CDR3 protein is CASSGQGPTGELFF. In nucleotides, the CDR3 is TGTGCCAGCAGTGGGCAGGGTCCCACCGGGGAGCTGTTTTTT.

This sequence joins TRBV10-2 and TRBJ2-1; TRBD2 matches 10 bases. The CDR3 totals 15 residues. V shed 6 bases and J 8 bases; nucleotides not matched to a gene: 10. The germline CDR1 and CDR2 sequences are WSHSY and SAAADI. For the CDR3, the DNA is TGCGCCAGCAGGTTTGGTCTAGCGGGGGCCGATGAGCAGTTCTTC. Its protein is CASRFGLAGADEQFF.

The J gene is TRBJ1-5, the V gene TRBV20-1; 11 bases agree with TRBD1. V gave up 4 bases and J gave up 5 bases; unmatched junction bases: 7. The CDR3 covers 15 residues. CDR1 is DFQATT and CDR2 is SNEGSKA in the germline V gene (reference sequence). The CDR3 DNA reads TGCAGTGCTACATCCGGGACAGGGGGGCATCAGCCCCAGCATTTT. This codes for CSATSGTGGHQPQHF.

In this sample, this clonotype turned up a few times. The chain combines TRBV29-1 with TRBJ1-1; D perhaps matches TRBD1 (5 bases). CDR3 length: 13 amino acids. Deletions cut 5 bases from V and 3 bases from J, with 13 bases between. Germline V gives CDR1 SQVTM, CDR2 ANQGSEA. DNA for the CDR3: TGCAGCGTTTTTACATTGGGGGACACTGAAGCTTTCTTT. It codes for CSVFTLGDTEAFF.

V is TRBV6-5 and J is TRBJ2-1, with D perhaps matching TRBD1 (6 bases). CDR3 length equals 17 residues. CDR1 and CDR2 (germline): MNHEY, SVGAGI. V was cut by 4 bases and J by 3 bases, with 19 bases left in between. CDR3 amino acids: CASSSGHRDGDYNEQFF. CDR3 DNA sequence: TGTGCCAGCAGTTCGGGACACCGGGACGGGGACTACAATGAGCAGTTCTTC.

The chain employs TRBV4-1 and TRBJ1-6; D is unclear. Trimming took 4 bases from V and 5 from J, leaving 12 bases between them. From germline, CDR1 is MGHRA and CDR2 YSYEKL. The length of the CDR3 is 15 residues. CDR3 DNA sequence: TGCGCCAGCAGCCCTAGCGACAAACATAATTCACCCCTCCACTTT. Translated, it gives CASSPSDKHNSPLHF.

The chain carries TRBV18 and TRBJ1-1; D possibly corresponds to TRBD1 (5 bases). Per germline, CDR1 KGHSH and CDR2 LQKENI. V dropped 3 bases and J dropped 7 bases, with 18 bases sitting between them. The CDR3 is 15 amino acids. CDR3 sequence (DNA): TGTGCCAGCTCACCGCATGAGGGGCCGAGCCTTGAAGCTTTCTTT. Translation gives CASSPHEGPSLEAFF.

The V and J genes are TRBV12-3 or TRBV12-4 and TRBJ2-1; no definite D call. There are 15 residues in the CDR3. Trimming shortened V by 4 bases and J by 0 bases, and 10 bases separated the two germline ends. DNA for the CDR3: TGTGCCAGCAGTTCCACAACCTCCTCCTACAATGAGCAGTTCTTC. This sequence encodes CASSSTTSSYNEQFF.

The table lists this clonotype with a count of one. The chain recombines TRBV12-3 or TRBV12-4 with TRBJ1-2; the D gene is possibly TRBD1 (5 bases). V was shortened by 3 bases and J by 5 bases, with 10 bases between the two germline ends. The CDR3 is made up of 13 amino acids. The CDR3 is CASSLVGGYGYTF. CDR3 nucleotides: TGTGCCAGCAGTTTGGTCGGGGGTTATGGCTACACCTTC.

As DNA, the CDR3 is TGTGCCAGCAGACCTACAAGGGAGAGCAATCAGCCCCAGCATTTT. This translates into CASRPTRESNQPQHF. The rearrangement uses TRBV2 and TRBJ1-5; D is uncertain. Germline V gene sequence: CDR1 SNHLY, CDR2 FYNNEI. The CDR3 has 15 residues. Trimming shortened V by 6 bases and J by 1 base, and 13 bases separated the two germline ends.

This clonotype occurred once. This sequence joins TRBV5-1 and TRBJ2-1, with 13 nucleotides matching TRBD2. Germline lookup yields CDR1 SGHRS and CDR2 YFSETQ. CDR3 length: 17 residues. V was clipped by 2 bases and J by 3 bases; unmatched bases: 5. CDR3: CASSFGTSGDYYNEQFF. The DNA of the CDR3 is TGCGCCAGCAGCTTCGGGACTAGCGGGGATTACTACAATGAGCAGTTCTTC.

The chain is built from TRBV27 and TRBJ2-7; weak D call: TRBD2 (6 bases). CDR1 and CDR2 from the germline V gene are MNHEY and SMNVEV (reference sequence). V gave up 2 bases and J gave up 4 bases, with 12 bases separating them. The CDR3 is made up of 14 amino acids. For the CDR3, the DNA is TGTGCCAGCAGTTTACGGCAGGCGGGATACGAGCAGTACTTC. Translation gives CASSLRQAGYEQYF.

The CDR3 is CSVLQTGGLGYTF. DNA of the CDR3: TGCAGCGTTCTCCAGACAGGGGGCCTCGGCTACACCTTC. The chain links TRBV29-1 to TRBJ1-2, with TRBD1 identical over 10 bases. Germline loops: CDR1 SQVTM, CDR2 ANQGSEA. The trim removed 5 bases at V and 8 bases at J, leaving 8 bases unmatched. This CDR3 is 13 amino acids long.

This chain connects TRBV7-9 to TRBJ2-7; tentative D call: TRBD2 (6 bases). This CDR3 is built from 15 residues. The germline V and J ends were trimmed by 2 bases and 0 bases, with 11 bases remaining between them. CDR1 and CDR2 from the germline V gene are SEHNR and FQNEAQ (reference sequence). CDR3 amino acids: CASSLQRGISYEQYF. CDR3 nucleotides: TGTGCCAGCAGCTTACAACGGGGGATCTCCTACGAGCAGTACTTC.

A few counts support this clonotype. CDR3 residues: CASSLGRGNEQFF. For the CDR3, the DNA is TGTGCCAGCAGCTTGGGGCGTGGCAATGAGCAGTTCTTC. The gene calls are TRBV5-6 and TRBJ2-1; D remains unclear. CDR3 length: 13 amino acids. Trimming left V 0 bases short and J 6 bases short, with 7 bases between. Germline CDR1 reads SGHDT; CDR2 reads YYEEEE. Filled out from reference TRBV5-6 and TRBJ2-1, the complete variable domain reads DAGVTQSPTHLIKTRGQQVTLRCSPKSGHDTVSWYQQALGQGPQFIFQYYEEEERQRGNFPDRFSGHQFPNYSSELNVNALLLGDSALYLCASSLGRGNEQFFGPGTRLTVL.

The chain uses TRBV9 and TRBJ1-2; 7 bases match TRBD1. V lost 3 bases to trimming and J lost 0 bases; unmatched junction nucleotides: 8. Germline-derived CDR1 and CDR2 are SGDLS and YYNGEE. The CDR3 runs to 16 residues. CDR3 in amino acids: CASSAFDRETNYGYTF. CDR3 DNA: TGTGCCAGCAGCGCCTTTGACAGGGAGACTAACTATGGCTACACCTTC.

This chain joins TRBV11-2 and TRBJ2-7; no firm D call. Germline V lookup: CDR1 SGHAT, CDR2 FQNNGV. The CDR3 runs to 13 residues. Trimming stripped 5 bases from V and 7 bases from J, with 15 bases between. The CDR3: CASSPGMRGEQYF. The CDR3 DNA reads TGTGCCAGCAGCCCGGGTATGAGAGGTGAGCAGTACTTC.

This clonotype was picked up one time. The chain carries TRBV12-5 and TRBJ2-6; 7 bases agree with TRBD1. CDR1 is LGHNT, CDR2 FRNRAP, per germline. The trim removed 5 bases at V and 0 bases at J, leaving 7 bases unmatched. This CDR3 comprises 17 residues. For the CDR3, the DNA is TGTGCTAGTGGTCCGCGACAGGGCTACTCTGGGGCCAACGTCCTGACTTTC. It specifies CASGPRQGYSGANVLTF.

V usage is TRBV7-8 and J usage is TRBJ1-1; no reliable D call. This CDR3 has 12 residues. The germline V and J ends were trimmed by 5 bases and 4 bases, with 8 bases remaining between them. Germline-derived CDR1 and CDR2 are SGHVS and FQNEAQ. Written as DNA, the CDR3 is TGTGCCAGCAGCCCTGGGATCACTGAAGCTTTCTTT. Translated: CASSPGITEAFF. The full variable domain, its missing parts supplied by reference TRBV7-8 and TRBJ1-1, is GAGVSQSPRYKVAKRGQDVALRCDPISGHVSLFWYQQALGQGPEFLTYFQNEAQLDKSGLPSDRFFAERPEGSVSTLKIQRTQQEDSAVYLCASSPGITEAFFGQGTRLTVV.

The V call is TRBV5-4, the J call TRBJ1-1; the D gene is possibly TRBD1 (5 bases). V was trimmed by 0 bases and J by 4 bases, leaving 10 bases between them. Germline-derived CDR1 and CDR2 are SGHNT and YYREEE (reference sequence). CDR3 length: 14 amino acids. The DNA for the CDR3 is TGTGCCAGCAGCTTGGGCAACCAGGGCACTGAAGCTTTCTTT. Its protein is CASSLGNQGTEAFF.

The rearrangement joins TRBV5-1 to TRBJ1-2; D uncertain. Germline loops: CDR1 SGHRS, CDR2 YFSETQ. Trimming took 2 bases from V and 0 from J, leaving 5 bases between them. The CDR3 has 13 amino acids. CDR3 nucleotide sequence: TGCGCCAGCAGCTTCCGGGCTAACTATGGCTACACCTTC. The encoded protein is CASSFRANYGYTF.

CDR3 DNA sequence: TGTGCCAGCAGCTTCCGTGGGCTTCCCGAGCAGTACTTC. Its protein is CASSFRGLPEQYF. The V gene is TRBV13, the J gene TRBJ2-7; D not certain. CDR1 is PRHDT and CDR2 is FYEKMQ in the germline V gene (reference sequence). Trimming took off 3 bases at V and 6 bases at J, with 12 bases between the two ends. CDR3 length: 13 residues.

The CDR3, as DNA: TGCGCCAGCAGCCAAGATTTGGACTCCCAAGAGACCCAGTACTTC. Translation: CASSQDLDSQETQYF. This chain uses TRBV4-3 with TRBJ2-5, with D maybe TRBD2 (5 bases). Germline V lookup: CDR1 LGHNA, CDR2 YSLEER. Trimming took 0 bases from V and 1 from J, leaving 9 bases between them. This CDR3 is 15 amino acids long.

This clonotype was picked up a small number of times. The chain couples TRBV9 to TRBJ2-6, with 15 positions matching TRBD2. Germline V gene lookup returns CDR1 SGDLS and CDR2 YYNGEE. The junction had 9 bases not matched to a gene; V was cut back by 3 bases and J by 2 bases. The CDR3 extends over 20 amino acids. The DNA of the CDR3 is TGTGCCAGCAGCGGCGTCCGGACTAGCGGGGGGGCCACTGGGGCCAACGTCCTGACTTTC. Amino acid sequence: CASSGVRTSGGATGANVLTF.

CDR3 residues: CSAPSGRGEFVKNIQYF. The CDR3 DNA sequence: TGCAGTGCGCCCAGCGGCAGAGGGGAGTTTGTCAAAAACATTCAGTACTTC. The V call is TRBV20-1, the J call TRBJ2-4; either TRBD1 or TRBD2 may supply D (5 bases each). This CDR3 spans 17 amino acids. Germline V lookup: CDR1 DFQATT, CDR2 SNEGSKA (reference sequence). V gave up 6 bases and J gave up 3 bases, with 24 bases separating them.

V and J are TRBV15 and TRBJ2-3, with D perhaps matching TRBD1 (5 bases). Trimming took off 1 base at V and 3 bases at J, with 11 bases between the two ends. CDR1 and CDR2 from the germline V gene are LNHNV and YYDKDF (reference sequence). CDR3 size: 15 residues. CDR3 nucleotides: TGTGCCACCAGCAGAGGGCGGAAGGGGACAGATACGCAGTATTTT. Translating gives CATSRGRKGTDTQYF.

This clonotype was found once. The chain is built from TRBV24-1 and TRBJ1-2; D uncertain. Germline V gives CDR1 KGHDR, CDR2 SFDVKD. V was clipped by 0 bases and J by 7 bases, with 8 bases between them. The length of the CDR3 is 13 residues. The CDR3 region has the DNA TGTGCCACCAGTGATTTGGGGGAGAGTGGCTACACCTTC. This translates into CATSDLGESGYTF.

J is TRBJ1-5 and V is TRBV30; D remains ambiguous. The CDR3 runs to 13 residues. V was trimmed by 0 bases and J by 3 bases, leaving 6 bases between them. From germline, CDR1 is GTSNPN and CDR2 SVGIG (reference sequence). The CDR3 region is CAWSVSTNQPQHF. In nucleotides, the CDR3 is TGTGCCTGGAGTGTAAGCACCAATCAGCCCCAGCATTTT.